This T cell receptor (beta chain) was found in a study of Ad26.COV2.S vaccination and SARS-CoV-2 variants. On the study more broadly: Participant was drawn from the COV1001 Ad26.COV2.S trial arm. Into the muscle, Ad26.COV2.S was dosed once or twice, 56 days apart.

About this clone: As yet, its antigen is unknown.

Study outcomes and limitations: Substantial response breadth was reportedly seen for spike-specific CD8+ and CD4+ T cells after vaccination.

Treatment: over 15 received Ad26.COV2.S at low or high dose, single or two shots; 5 received placebo; per-sample allocation not given. On day 63 after the first injection, vaccine and placebo recipients gave samples. An adult aged 18-55 years in Boston served as the donor. V lost 1 base to trimming and J lost 9 bases, with 22 bases between them. This CDR3 is built from 16 residues. Germline assignment: CDR1 MDHEN and CDR2 SYDVKM. Only in-frame clones appear in the TCRdb table, and some are missing; sequencing was by immunoSEQ multiplex PCR. The sample holds roughly 400,000 clones, roughly 90% seen once.

This receptor was taken from a person aged 18-65 years who received the Ad26.COV2.S COVID-19 vaccine or a placebo. The sample consisted of peripheral blood, taken in a trial of Ad26.COV2.S vaccine versus placebo. V and J are TRBV28 and TRBJ2-7; perhaps TRBD1 as D (6 bases). CDR3 nucleotides: TGTGCCAGCAGTTTATACGTGGGCGGCAGGGGTGATGTGCAGTACTTC. Protein: CASSLYVGGRGDVQYF.